The clone carrying this TCR beta chain came up once. Its antigen is unknown. The germline gene is not matched at one end of the junction; a read error may be the cause. This record comes from a study of tumor-infiltrating lymphocytes in primary liver carcinoma. Study-wide results and limits: Only about 7-24% of top clones were detected in each of the five tumor regions.

Total RNA amounting to 500 ng was the source from which TCR beta cDNA was made with a constant-region primer. Amplification in three nested multiplex PCR rounds with slightly modified ARM-PCR gave rise to TCR beta libraries. Use of TRBV1-TRBV30 forward primers with a C-beta reverse primer characterized the first two PCR rounds, which lasted around 11 cycles each. From the multiplex PCR reads, TCRdb called clonotypes with MiXCR, one entry per CDR3 protein. The top ten clones hold 28% of a sample with approximately 79,000 distinct CDR3 sequences, over 60% of them seen once. Each 20-30 mg portion of unsorted bulk tissue served as the source for co-extraction of RNA and DNA. CDR1 is DFQATT and CDR2 is SNEGSKA in the germline V gene (reference sequence). The CDR3 extends over 14 amino acids.

Sample: liver tumor tissue from sampling region 4. Indicated subset: tumor region T4, right-lateral pole. The receptor comes from a man between 40 and 49 years old with primary liver carcinoma and hepatitis B virus infection. This chain uses TRBV20-1 with TRBJ1-1; 8 positions agree with TRBD1. This CDR3 reads CSAKTGTGGTEAIF. As DNA, the CDR3 is TGCAGTGCTAAGACCGGGACAGGTGGCACTGAAGCTATCTTT.